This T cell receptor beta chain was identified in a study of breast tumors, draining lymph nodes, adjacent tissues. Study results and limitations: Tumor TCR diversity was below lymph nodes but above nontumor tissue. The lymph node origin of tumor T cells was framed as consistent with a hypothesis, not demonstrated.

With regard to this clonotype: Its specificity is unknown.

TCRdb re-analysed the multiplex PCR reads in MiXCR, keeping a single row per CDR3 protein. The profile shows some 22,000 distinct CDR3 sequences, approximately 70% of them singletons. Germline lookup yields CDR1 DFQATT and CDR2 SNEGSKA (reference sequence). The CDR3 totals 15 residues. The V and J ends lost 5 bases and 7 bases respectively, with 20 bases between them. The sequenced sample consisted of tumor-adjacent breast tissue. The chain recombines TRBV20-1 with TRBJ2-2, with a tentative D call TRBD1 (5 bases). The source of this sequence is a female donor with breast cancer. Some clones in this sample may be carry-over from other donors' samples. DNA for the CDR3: TGCAGTGCTCAAGACCCTGGCAGGGATGGCGGGGAGCTGTTTTTT. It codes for CSAQDPGRDGGELFF.